The sequence of this T cell receptor (beta chain) was determined in a study of blood T cell repertoires in COVID-19. Authors' methods: The authors estimated nucleated cell counts from reference gene primer amplification. Some clones are missing from TCRdb's copy, which holds only in-frame ones; the method was immunoSEQ multiplex PCR. D and trimming were read from the DNA, whereas the V and J calls and clone size are those reported in that table. The sample has 70,000 to 95,000 clones, about 88% seen once; the top ten hold approximately 5.2%. The CDR3 totals 15 residues. Per the germline V gene, CDR1 is MDHEN and CDR2 is SYDVKM. V was pared by 3 bases and J by 4 bases, with 16 bases between.

The sequenced sample consisted of peripheral blood. This chain joins TRBV28 and TRBJ2-7; possible D gene TRBD1, 5 bases. This sequence originates from a woman at least 80 years old with active COVID-19. CDR3 region: CASSFEFQGTYEQYF. Here the CDR3 DNA reads TGTGCCAGCAGTTTCGAGTTTCAGGGTACGTACGAGCAGTACTTC.